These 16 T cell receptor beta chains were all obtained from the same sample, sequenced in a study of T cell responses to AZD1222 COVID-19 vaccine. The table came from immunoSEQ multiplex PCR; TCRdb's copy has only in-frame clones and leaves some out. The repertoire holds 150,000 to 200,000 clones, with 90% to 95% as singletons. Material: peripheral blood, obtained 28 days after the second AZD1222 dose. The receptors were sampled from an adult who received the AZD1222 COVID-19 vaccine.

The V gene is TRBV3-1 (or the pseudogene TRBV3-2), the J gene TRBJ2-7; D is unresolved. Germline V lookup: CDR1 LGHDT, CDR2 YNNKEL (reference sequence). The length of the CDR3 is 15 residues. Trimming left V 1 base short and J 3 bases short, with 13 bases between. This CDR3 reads CASSQAVWLSYEQYF. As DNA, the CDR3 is TGTGCCAGCAGCCAAGCGGTCTGGTTGAGCTACGAGCAGTACTTC.

The CDR3 is CASSSRLLSAYNEQFF. CDR3 sequence (DNA): TGTGCCAGCAGCTCTAGATTGCTCTCGGCCTACAATGAGCAGTTCTTC. This rearrangement joins TRBV7-8 to TRBJ2-1; D is uncertain. Deletions cut 4 bases from V and 2 bases from J, with 15 bases between. Germline CDR1 SGHVS, CDR2 FQNEAQ. This CDR3 region has 16 residues.

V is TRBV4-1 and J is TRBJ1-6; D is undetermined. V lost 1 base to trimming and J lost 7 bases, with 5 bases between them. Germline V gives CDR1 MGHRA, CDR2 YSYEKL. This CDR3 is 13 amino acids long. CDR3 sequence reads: CASSQVGNSPLHF. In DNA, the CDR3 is TGCGCCAGCAGCCAAGTTGGGAATTCACCCCTCCACTTT.

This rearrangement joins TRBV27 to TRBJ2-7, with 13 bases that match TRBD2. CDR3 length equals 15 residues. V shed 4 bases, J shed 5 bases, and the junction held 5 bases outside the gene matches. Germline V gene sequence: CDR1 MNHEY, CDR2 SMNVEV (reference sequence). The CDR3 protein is CASSSLAGGLDEQYF. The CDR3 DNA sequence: TGTGCCAGCAGTTCACTAGCGGGGGGGCTTGACGAGCAGTACTTC.

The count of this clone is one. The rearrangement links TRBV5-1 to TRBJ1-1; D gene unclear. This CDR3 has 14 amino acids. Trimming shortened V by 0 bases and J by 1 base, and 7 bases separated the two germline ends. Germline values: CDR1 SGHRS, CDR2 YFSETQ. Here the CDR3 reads CASSLAQTNTEAFF. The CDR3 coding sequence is TGCGCCAGCAGCTTGGCACAAACGAACACTGAAGCTTTCTTT.

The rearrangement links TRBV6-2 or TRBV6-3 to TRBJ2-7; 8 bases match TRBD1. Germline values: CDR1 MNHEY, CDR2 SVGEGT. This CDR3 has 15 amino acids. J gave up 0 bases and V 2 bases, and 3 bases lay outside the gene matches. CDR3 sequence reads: CASSYHRGSSYEQYF. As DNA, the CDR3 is TGTGCCAGCAGTTACCACAGGGGGAGCTCCTACGAGCAGTACTTC.

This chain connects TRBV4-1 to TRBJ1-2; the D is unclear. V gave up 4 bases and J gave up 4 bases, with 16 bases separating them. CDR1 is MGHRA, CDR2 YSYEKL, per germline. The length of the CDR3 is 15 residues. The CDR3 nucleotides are TGCGCCAGCAGCCCAGGACTCAACGAGGGCTATGGCTACACCTTC. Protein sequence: CASSPGLNEGYGYTF.

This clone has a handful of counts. CDR3 sequence: CASSQPDFLVFRNTEAFF. Written as DNA, the CDR3 is TGTGCCAGCAGCCAACCAGATTTTTTAGTATTCCGGAACACTGAAGCTTTCTTT. The J gene is TRBJ1-1, the V gene TRBV11-2; unclear D gene. V was trimmed by 5 bases and J by 1 base, leaving 23 bases between them. The CDR3 consists of 18 residues. CDR1 and CDR2 from the germline V gene are SGHAT and FQNNGV.

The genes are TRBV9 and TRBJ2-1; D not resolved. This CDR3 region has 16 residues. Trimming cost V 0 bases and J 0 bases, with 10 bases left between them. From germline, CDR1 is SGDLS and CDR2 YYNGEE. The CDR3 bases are TGTGCCAGCAGCGTAGTTTCCGAGAGCTCCTACAATGAGCAGTTCTTC. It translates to CASSVVSESSYNEQFF.

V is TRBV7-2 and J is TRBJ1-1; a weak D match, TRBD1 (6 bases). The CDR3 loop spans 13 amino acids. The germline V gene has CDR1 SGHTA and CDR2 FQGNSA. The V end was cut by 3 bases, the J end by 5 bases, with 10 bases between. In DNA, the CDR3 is TGTGCCAGCAGCTTCTACAGGGAGACTGAAGCTTTCTTT. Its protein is CASSFYRETEAFF.

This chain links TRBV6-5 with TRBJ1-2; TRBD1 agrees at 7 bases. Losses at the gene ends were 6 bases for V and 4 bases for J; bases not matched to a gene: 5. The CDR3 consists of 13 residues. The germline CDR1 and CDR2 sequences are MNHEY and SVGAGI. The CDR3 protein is CASRGQAIYGYTF. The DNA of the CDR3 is TGTGCCAGCAGAGGACAGGCTATCTATGGCTACACCTTC.

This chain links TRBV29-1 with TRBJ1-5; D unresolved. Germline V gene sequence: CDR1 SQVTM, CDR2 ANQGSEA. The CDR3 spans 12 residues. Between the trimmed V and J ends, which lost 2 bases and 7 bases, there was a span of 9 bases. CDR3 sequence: CSVETSGQPQHF. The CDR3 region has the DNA TGCAGCGTTGAAACGTCGGGCCAGCCCCAGCATTTT. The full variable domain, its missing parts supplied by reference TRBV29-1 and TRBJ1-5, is SAVISQKPSRDICQRGTSLTIQCQVDSQVTMMFWYRQQPGQSLTLIATANQGSEATYESGFVIDKFPISRPNLTFSTLTVSNMSPEDSSIYLCSVETSGQPQHFGDGTRLSIL.

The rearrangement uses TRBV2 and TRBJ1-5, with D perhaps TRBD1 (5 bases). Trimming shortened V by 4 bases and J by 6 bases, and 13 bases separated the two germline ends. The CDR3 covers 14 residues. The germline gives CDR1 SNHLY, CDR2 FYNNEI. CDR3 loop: CASSAVSGGQPQHF. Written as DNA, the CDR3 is TGTGCCAGCAGTGCGGTTTCTGGGGGTCAGCCCCAGCATTTT.

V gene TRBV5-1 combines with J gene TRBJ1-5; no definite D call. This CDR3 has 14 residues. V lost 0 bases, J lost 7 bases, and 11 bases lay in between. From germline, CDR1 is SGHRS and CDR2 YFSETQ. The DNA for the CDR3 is TGCGCCAGCAGCTTGGCCGGCGGGCGGCAGCCCCAGCATTTT. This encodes CASSLAGGRQPQHF.

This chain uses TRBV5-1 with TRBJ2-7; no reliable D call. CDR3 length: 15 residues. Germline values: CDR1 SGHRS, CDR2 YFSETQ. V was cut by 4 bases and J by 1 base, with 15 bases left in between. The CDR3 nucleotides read TGCGCCAGCAGCCCTCCCGGTTCTACATCCTACGAGCAGTACTTC. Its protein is CASSPPGSTSYEQYF.

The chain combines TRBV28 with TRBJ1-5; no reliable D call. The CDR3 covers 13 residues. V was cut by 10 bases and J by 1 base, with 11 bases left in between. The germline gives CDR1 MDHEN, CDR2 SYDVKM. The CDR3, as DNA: TGTGCCACCCGTGCACCCAGCAATCAGCCCCAGCATTTT. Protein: CATRAPSNQPQHF.